This entry concerns a single T cell receptor (beta chain). Its matching antigen is unknown. The data derive from a study of blood T cells in healthy people across ages. Points from the study as a whole: No conclusive comparison of naive versus antigen-experienced cells was possible with unsorted PBMCs. Observed TCR beta diversity per million T cells went down as age went up. This fall followed a roughly linear course with age.

There were healthy Caucasian individuals from Russia, aged roughly 6 to 90, serving as donors. Peripheral blood was drawn, 7.5 to 10 milliliters per donor. The authors ran a second PCR of roughly 6 to 12 cycles using a sample-barcoded 5' primer and a J-beta primer mix. TCRdb reprocessed the 5' RACE reads with MiXCR, giving one entry per CDR3 protein. The table lists 450,000 to 700,000 distinct CDR3 sequences, roughly 29% of them singletons, with less than 20% in the top ten. J was trimmed by 2 bases and V by 1 base; bases with no gene match: 5. This CDR3 is 16 amino acids long. From germline, CDR1 is MGHRA and CDR2 YSYEKL.

Sequencing was performed on blood. The clonotype originates from a woman aged 70-85 years in good health. The chain couples TRBV4-1 to TRBJ2-7; TRBD1 agrees at 10 bases. The CDR3: CASSQGWDRGPYEQYF. As DNA, the CDR3 is TGCGCCAGCAGCCAAGGATGGGACAGGGGTCCCTACGAGCAGTACTTC.